The next 29 T cell receptor beta chains were all read from a single sample in a study of T-cell reconstitution after alpha-beta-depleted transplantation in children. TCRbeta library preparation incorporated unique molecular identifiers. TCRdb analysed the PCR reads with MiXCR anew, one entry per CDR3 protein. The repertoire has about 580,000 distinct CDR3 sequences, more than 20% of them found once; the top ten carry about 14%. Specimen: PBMCs, mostly from graft donor cells, collected 360 days after TCRalphabeta/CD19-depleted stem cell transplant. Every receptor here comes from a boy younger than two who had a stem cell transplant for acute myeloid leukemia, so the T cells may come from the graft donor.

J is TRBJ2-3 and V is TRBV7-8; no firm D call. Trimming took off 3 bases at V and 7 bases at J, with 5 bases between the two ends. Germline loops: CDR1 SGHVS, CDR2 FQNEAQ. This CDR3 region has 11 residues. CDR3 nucleotides: TGTGCCAGCAGCTTGAAGAATACGCAGTATTTT. Translating gives CASSLKNTQYF. The full variable domain, with the rest looked up from reference TRBV7-8 and TRBJ2-3, is GAGVSQSPRYKVAKRGQDVALRCDPISGHVSLFWYQQALGQGPEFLTYFQNEAQLDKSGLPSDRFFAERPEGSVSTLKIQRTQQEDSAVYLCASSLKNTQYFGPGTRLTVL.

This clonotype was counted only a few times. The chain recombines TRBV29-1 with TRBJ1-1; D ambiguous. Per germline, CDR1 SQVTM and CDR2 ANQGSEA. The length of the CDR3 is 10 residues. V was shortened by 5 bases and J by 11 bases, with 12 bases between the two germline ends. The CDR3 DNA sequence: TGCAGCGTTAGGCCCCCGGAGGCTTTCTTT. Its translation is CSVRPPEAFF.

The chain has TRBV20-1 and TRBJ2-3; 11 bases line up with TRBD2. CDR3 length equals 16 residues. V was pared by 0 bases and J by 2 bases, with 4 bases of the junction left unmatched. The V gene's germline CDR1 is DFQATT and CDR2 SNEGSKA (reference sequence). CDR3 DNA: TGCAGTGCTAGAGATGGGGGACTAGCGGCCACAGATACGCAGTATTTT. Its translation: CSARDGGLAATDTQYF.

This clonotype was found a few times. V and J are TRBV7-2 and TRBJ2-5; 11 bases are shared with TRBD2. The CDR3 consists of 13 residues. The V and J ends lost 4 bases and 5 bases, in that order; junction bases with no gene match: 0. Germline values: CDR1 SGHTA, CDR2 FQGNSA. The CDR3 loop is CASSWTSGETQYF. CDR3 nucleotides: TGTGCCAGCAGCTGGACTAGCGGGGAGACCCAGTACTTC. Supplemented by reference TRBV7-2 and TRBJ2-5, the full variable domain reads GAGVSQSPSNKVTEKGKDVELRCDPISGHTALYWYRQSLGQGLEFLIYFQGNSAPDKSGLPSDRFSAERTGGSVSTLTIQRTQQEDSAVYLCASSWTSGETQYFGPGTRLLVL.

The chain links TRBV11-2 to TRBJ2-2; D possibly corresponds to TRBD1 (6 bases). This CDR3 has 18 residues. Germline V gives CDR1 SGHAT, CDR2 FQNNGV. Deletions cut 5 bases from V and 2 bases from J, with 21 bases between. The CDR3 region is CASSPTGQPALNTGELFF. The CDR3 region has the DNA TGTGCCAGCAGCCCGACAGGCCAACCAGCCTTAAACACCGGGGAGCTGTTTTTT.

This chain joins TRBV20-1 and TRBJ1-4; 9 bases align to TRBD1. The V gene end was trimmed by 2 bases and the J gene end by 8 bases; junction bases not matched to a gene: 12. Germline loops: CDR1 DFQATT, CDR2 SNEGSKA (reference sequence). CDR3 length: 16 amino acids. DNA for the CDR3: TGCAGTGCTAGAATCGCGGGGACAGGGAGGATGGAAAAACTGTTTTTT. This encodes CSARIAGTGRMEKLFF.

This clonotype occurred a few times. V and J are TRBV20-1 and TRBJ2-3, with 8 bases that match TRBD2. This CDR3 is 16 amino acids long. J was trimmed by 4 bases and V by 0 bases; bases with no gene match: 9. In germline, CDR1 is DFQATT, CDR2 SNEGSKA (reference sequence). The chain's CDR3 is CSARDRPGGLADTQYF. CDR3 DNA: TGCAGTGCTAGAGATCGCCCGGGGGGGCTCGCAGATACGCAGTATTTT.

The chain has TRBV20-1 and TRBJ2-1; tentatively, D is TRBD1 (5 bases). Germline-derived CDR1 and CDR2 are DFQATT and SNEGSKA (reference sequence). CDR3 length equals 14 residues. Trimming shortened V by 0 bases and J by 6 bases, and 12 bases separated the two germline ends. The CDR3 is CSARDRVKANEQFF. The CDR3 nucleotides are TGCAGTGCTAGAGACAGGGTTAAGGCCAATGAGCAGTTCTTC.

This clonotype was counted between two and nine times. The chain recombines TRBV5-6 with TRBJ2-7; D uncertain. With 2 bases removed from V and 3 bases from J, the gap between germline ends came to 9 bases. CDR3 length: 13 residues. Germline CDR1 reads SGHDT; CDR2 reads YYEEEE. CDR3 nucleotides: TGTGCCAGCAGCTTTGACCGAGTCTACGAGCAGTACGTC. As protein: CASSFDRVYEQYV.

Worth noting for this clonotype: A read error may be the cause here, since a much bigger clone is one base away. V gene TRBV28 combines with J gene TRBJ2-5; maybe TRBD2 (6 bases). Deletions cut 5 bases from V and 7 bases from J, with 17 bases between. From germline, CDR1 is MDHEN and CDR2 SYDVKM. The CDR3 totals 14 residues. CDR3 sequence: CASSPLLASGTQYF. The CDR3 DNA reads TGTGCCAGCAGTCCATTACTAGCATCGGGGACCCAGTACTTC.

The V and J genes are TRBV11-2 and TRBJ1-1, with 7 bases matching TRBD1. The CDR3 has 15 residues. The germline gives CDR1 SGHAT, CDR2 FQNNGV. Trimming took 5 bases from V and 4 from J; bases not matched to a gene: 10. This CDR3 reads CASSPLVPGGTEAFF. In DNA, the CDR3 is TGTGCCAGCAGCCCCCTTGTCCCAGGGGGCACTGAAGCTTTCTTT.

This clonotype was counted between two and nine times. This chain links TRBV27 with TRBJ2-3; either TRBD1 or TRBD2 may supply D (6 bases each). The V end was cut by 5 bases, the J end by 5 bases, with 14 bases between. Per germline, CDR1 MNHEY and CDR2 SMNVEV (reference sequence). There are 14 residues in the CDR3. This CDR3 is CASSAGLDRDTQYF. As DNA, the CDR3 is TGTGCCAGCAGTGCGGGACTGGACAGAGATACGCAGTATTTT.

CDR3 in DNA: TGCGCCAGCAGCTTGCGGGACAGGGGCTCTGGGGCCAACGTCCTGACTTTC. Protein sequence: CASSLRDRGSGANVLTF. This rearrangement joins TRBV5-1 to TRBJ2-6, with 10 bases aligning to TRBD1. This CDR3 region has 17 residues. Unmatched junction bases numbered 1, after V lost 1 base and J lost 0 bases. Germline V gives CDR1 SGHRS, CDR2 YFSETQ. The whole variable domain, remainder taken from reference TRBV5-1 and TRBJ2-6, is KAGVTQTPRYLIKTRGQQVTLSCSPISGHRSVSWYQQTPGQGLQFLFEYFSETQRNKGNFPGRFSGRQFSNSRSEMNVSTLELGDSALYLCASSLRDRGSGANVLTFGAGSRLTVL.

The chain couples TRBV20-1 to TRBJ2-5; TRBD2 matches 12 bases. The CDR3 length is 15 residues. V was clipped by 2 bases and J by 5 bases; unmatched bases: 6. Germline V CDR1 and CDR2: DFQATT, SNEGSKA (reference sequence). The CDR3 nucleotides are TGCAGTGCTAGAAGACTAGCGGGGGACGGGGAGACCCAGTACTTC. Protein: CSARRLAGDGETQYF.

This chain joins TRBV12-3 or TRBV12-4 and TRBJ1-2; 7 nucleotides agree with TRBD1. The CDR3 is 13 residues long. Germline trimming cut 7 bases from V and 8 bases from J; bases unmatched to any gene: 10. The CDR3 nucleotides read TGTGCCAGCACCTATACGACAGGGTTCGGCTACACCTTC. The encoded protein is CASTYTTGFGYTF.

This clonotype was observed many times. V is TRBV7-2 and J is TRBJ2-7; 7 nucleotides align to TRBD1. The CDR3 sequence is 15 residues long. Germline CDR1 and CDR2: SGHTA and FQGNSA. The ends lost 6 bases at V and 0 bases at J; junction bases unmatched: 8. The CDR3 sequence is CASRVTGQSSYEQYF. The CDR3 DNA follows: TGTGCCAGCAGGGTCACGGGACAGAGCTCCTACGAGCAGTACTTC.

The rearrangement links TRBV18 to TRBJ2-1; D might be TRBD2 (6 bases). The V gene lost 1 base and the J gene lost 4 bases, with 11 bases spanning the gap. CDR3 length equals 15 residues. Germline CDR1 is KGHSH and CDR2 is LQKENI. The CDR3 spells CASSPQGGQYNEQFF. CDR3 coding DNA: TGTGCCAGCTCACCACAGGGAGGCCAATACAATGAGCAGTTCTTC.

This chain joins TRBV7-9 and TRBJ1-1; no definite D call. V dropped 1 base and J dropped 5 bases, with 11 bases sitting between them. The CDR3 spans 14 residues. From germline, CDR1 is SEHNR and CDR2 FQNEAQ (reference sequence). The DNA of the CDR3 is TGTGCCAGCAGCTTAGACCCAAGTGGAACTGAAGCTTTCTTT. Translating gives CASSLDPSGTEAFF.

The chain links TRBV4-3 to TRBJ1-4, with D possibly being TRBD1 (5 bases). The CDR3 spans 15 residues. V lost 1 base, J lost 7 bases, and 13 bases lay in between. Germline CDR1 LGHNA, CDR2 YSLEER. The CDR3 sequence is CASSQVRQGGEKLFF. The CDR3 nucleotides are TGCGCCAGCAGCCAAGTTCGCCAGGGTGGTGAAAAACTGTTTTTT.

The sample holds a few counts of this clonotype. J is TRBJ1-2 and V is TRBV6-6; no clear D gene. Trimming shortened V by 2 bases and J by 5 bases, and 9 bases separated the two germline ends. CDR1 is MNHNY, CDR2 SVGAGI, per germline (reference sequence). CDR3 size: 13 residues. The CDR3 sequence: CASSYGGEYGYTF. CDR3 sequence (DNA): TGTGCCAGCAGTTACGGCGGCGAGTATGGCTACACCTTC.

This clonotype showed up many times. This rearrangement joins TRBV20-1 to TRBJ2-1; weak D call: TRBD1 (5 bases). CDR1 is DFQATT, CDR2 SNEGSKA, per germline (reference sequence). With 1 base removed from V and 3 bases from J, the gap between germline ends came to 22 bases. The CDR3 sequence is 18 residues long. CDR3 residues: CSARGGTRQGRGYNEQFF. Written as DNA, the CDR3 is TGCAGTGCTAGAGGAGGCACAAGGCAGGGAAGAGGCTACAATGAGCAGTTCTTC.

This clonotype has more than one count but fewer than ten. The V call is TRBV20-1, the J call TRBJ1-6; D is uncertain. This CDR3 has 12 amino acids. Germline assignment: CDR1 DFQATT and CDR2 SNEGSKA (reference sequence). Trimming removed 3 bases at V and 6 bases at J, with 6 bases between. In nucleotides, the CDR3 is TGCAGTGCTAGGGAGATTAATTCACCCCTCCACTTT. Amino acids: CSAREINSPLHF.

This clonotype was counted only a few times. This chain links TRBV25-1 with TRBJ2-2; D might be TRBD2 (5 bases). With 4 bases removed from V and 5 bases from J, the gap between germline ends came to 17 bases. In germline, CDR1 is MGHDK, CDR2 SYGVNS. The CDR3 consists of 16 residues. The CDR3 sequence is CASSGASPVWTGELFF. For the CDR3, the DNA is TGTGCCAGCAGTGGGGCTAGCCCCGTTTGGACCGGGGAGCTGTTTTTT.

The chain uses TRBV27 and TRBJ2-7; D unclear. Germline CDR1 is MNHEY and CDR2 is SMNVEV (reference sequence). The CDR3 totals 14 residues. Between the trimmed V and J ends, which lost 6 bases and 2 bases, there was a span of 14 bases. This CDR3 is CASRPDGRPYEQYF. The CDR3 region has the DNA TGTGCCAGCAGGCCGGACGGTCGGCCCTACGAGCAGTACTTC.

There are a few counts of this clonotype. The chain is built from TRBV7-9 and TRBJ2-1; the D gene is possibly TRBD1 (6 bases). The CDR3 is made up of 15 amino acids. V was clipped by 5 bases and J by 9 bases, with 20 bases between them. The V gene's germline CDR1 is SEHNR and CDR2 FQNEAQ (reference sequence). The CDR3 DNA is TGTGCCAGCAGCCAGGCGGGCACGACAGGAGGTGAGCAGTTCTTC. Its translation is CASSQAGTTGGEQFF.

Here the CDR3 reads CASSFIAGDPISTDTQYF. CDR3 bases: TGTGCCAGCAGCTTCATAGCGGGGGACCCCATAAGCACAGATACGCAGTATTTT. The V gene is TRBV11-2, the J gene TRBJ2-3, with TRBD2 matching over 9 bases. J gave up 0 bases and V 3 bases, and 10 bases lay outside the gene matches. There are 18 residues in the CDR3. Per the germline V gene, CDR1 is SGHAT and CDR2 is FQNNGV.

This rearrangement joins TRBV12-3 or TRBV12-4 to TRBJ2-6; 7 positions match TRBD1. The CDR3 contains 18 residues. V shed 1 base, J shed 4 bases, and the junction held 10 bases outside the gene matches. The CDR3 reads CASSLVKGARAGANVLTF. Written as DNA, the CDR3 is TGTGCCAGCAGTTTAGTGAAGGGGGCAAGGGCCGGGGCCAACGTCCTGACTTTC.

The DNA of the CDR3 is TGCAGCGTTGCGGACACGGGGGTTGGAGAGACCCAGTACTTC. Protein: CSVADTGVGETQYF. The chain joins TRBV29-1 to TRBJ2-5; D is possibly TRBD2 (6 bases). V was cut by 4 bases and J by 4 bases, with 16 bases left in between. Germline loops: CDR1 SQVTM, CDR2 ANQGSEA. The CDR3 has 14 amino acids.

This clonotype has ten or more counts. The chain employs TRBV29-1 and TRBJ2-7; D ambiguous. Trimming left V 7 bases short and J 3 bases short, with 10 bases between. The CDR3 is made up of 11 amino acids. Germline CDR1 is SQVTM and CDR2 is ANQGSEA. The CDR3 is CSARLSYEQYF. The CDR3 nucleotides are TGCAGCGCACGACTCAGCTACGAGCAGTACTTC.